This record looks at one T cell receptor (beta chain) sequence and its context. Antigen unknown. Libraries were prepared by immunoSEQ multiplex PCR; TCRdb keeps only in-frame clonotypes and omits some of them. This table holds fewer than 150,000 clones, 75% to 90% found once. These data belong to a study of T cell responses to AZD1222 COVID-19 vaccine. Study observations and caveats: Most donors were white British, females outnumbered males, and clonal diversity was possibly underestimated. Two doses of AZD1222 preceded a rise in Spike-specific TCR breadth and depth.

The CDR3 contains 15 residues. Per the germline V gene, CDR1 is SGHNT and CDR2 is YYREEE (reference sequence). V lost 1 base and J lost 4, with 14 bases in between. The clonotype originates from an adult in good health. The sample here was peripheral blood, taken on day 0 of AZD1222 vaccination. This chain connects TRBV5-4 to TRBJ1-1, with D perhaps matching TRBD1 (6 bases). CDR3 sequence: CASSLKQGSGTEAFF. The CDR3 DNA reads TGTGCCAGCAGCTTGAAACAGGGTTCCGGCACTGAAGCTTTCTTT.